This T cell receptor (beta chain) was identified in a study of T cell responses to AZD1222 COVID-19 vaccine. This CDR3 has 14 residues. V was pared by 6 bases and J by 5 bases, with 13 bases between. Germline-derived CDR1 and CDR2 are MNHEY and SVGAGI. Study conclusions and caveats: Donors in the cohort were predominantly white British and more often female, and clonal diversity was possibly underestimated. Baseline testing showed seropositivity in only six AZD1222 recipients.

Comments on this clone: Its specificity is not known.

TCRdb's copy holds only in-frame clones and misses some; the assay was immunoSEQ multiplex PCR. The table shows 140,000 to 150,000 clones, with roughly 93% occurring only once. The sequenced sample was peripheral blood, obtained after recovery from COVID-19. The origin of this receptor is an adult who had recovered from COVID-19. The chain is built from TRBV6-5 and TRBJ2-2; no reliable D call. The CDR3, as DNA: TGTGCCAGCAGAAGGCAGGTTCATACCGGGGAGCTGTTTTTT. Its translation is CASRRQVHTGELFF.